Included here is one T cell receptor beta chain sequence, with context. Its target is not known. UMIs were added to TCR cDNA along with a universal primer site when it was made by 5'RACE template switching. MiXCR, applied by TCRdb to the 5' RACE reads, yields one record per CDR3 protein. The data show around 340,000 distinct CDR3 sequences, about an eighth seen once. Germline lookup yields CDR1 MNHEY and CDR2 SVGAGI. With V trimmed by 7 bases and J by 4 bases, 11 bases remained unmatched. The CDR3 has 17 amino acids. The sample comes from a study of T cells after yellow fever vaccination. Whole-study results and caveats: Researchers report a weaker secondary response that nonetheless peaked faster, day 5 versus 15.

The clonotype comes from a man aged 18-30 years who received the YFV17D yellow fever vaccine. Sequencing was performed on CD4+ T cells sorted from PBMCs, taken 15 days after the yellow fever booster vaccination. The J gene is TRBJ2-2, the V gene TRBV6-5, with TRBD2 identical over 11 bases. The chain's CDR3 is CASTPAGTSGPTGELFF. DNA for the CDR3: TGTGCCAGCACTCCAGCCGGGACTAGCGGACCCACCGGGGAGCTGTTTTTT.